These 14 T cell receptor beta chains were sequenced from one sample in a study of T cells in Graves' hyperthyroidism and ophthalmopathy. Amplification of TCR beta CDR3 regions used RNA as the template. The TCR CDR3 first-round RT-PCR relied on the HTBI primer set. TCRdb analysed the multiplex PCR reads with MiXCR anew, one entry per CDR3 protein. In the table there are 600,000 to 700,000 distinct CDR3 sequences, under 15% of which are singletons. The sample taken for sequencing was blood. The receptors originated from a woman aged 40 to 50 with Graves' ophthalmopathy.

This clonotype has more than one count but fewer than ten. A much larger clonotype is one base distant, so this may be a read error. The rearrangement links TRBV28 to TRBJ1-5; 8 bases agree with TRBD1. V dropped 3 bases and J dropped 2; count of bases not matched to a gene: 9. CDR1 and CDR2 (germline): MDHEN, SYDVKM. This CDR3 spans 17 amino acids. The CDR3 DNA reads TGTGCCAGCAGTTTGGGCAGGGGGCTTTCGGGCAATCAGCCCCAGCATTTT. It translates to CASSLGRGLSGNQPQHF.

The chain is built from TRBV6-5 and TRBJ2-7; TRBD1 matches at 12 bases. The germline CDR1 and CDR2 sequences are MNHEY and SVGAGI. This CDR3 has 16 amino acids. V shed 3 bases and J 6 bases; nucleotides not matched to a gene: 9. CDR3 loop: CASSYPSGTGGLEQYF. CDR3 coding DNA: TGTGCCAGCAGTTATCCCTCCGGGACAGGGGGCCTCGAGCAGTACTTC.

This chain links TRBV2 with TRBJ2-5; the D gene is possibly TRBD2 (6 bases). With 8 bases removed from V and 3 bases from J, the gap between germline ends came to 16 bases. The CDR3 length is 14 residues. The germline gives CDR1 SNHLY, CDR2 FYNNEI. The CDR3 here is CASLGTFEEETQYF. The CDR3 DNA reads TGTGCCAGCCTTGGGACTTTTGAAGAAGAGACCCAGTACTTC.

The chain links TRBV27 to TRBJ2-5; 12 bases fit TRBD2. V was clipped by 5 bases and J by 5 bases; unmatched bases: 18. The CDR3 has 19 residues. Germline values: CDR1 MNHEY, CDR2 SMNVEV (reference sequence). CDR3 DNA sequence: TGTGCCAGCAGTACCCGACTCTCCTCGACTAGCGGGAGACTCGAGACCCAGTACTTC. It encodes CASSTRLSSTSGRLETQYF.

This clonotype was seen at least ten times. This chain uses TRBV10-3 with TRBJ2-2; TRBD1 matches at 8 bases. Germline CDR1 reads ENHRY; CDR2 reads SYGVKD. The CDR3 covers 13 residues. After removal of 7 bases from V and 7 bases from J, the junction contained 5 bases not matched to a gene. The CDR3 spells CAIKTGVGGELFF. The CDR3 DNA follows: TGTGCCATCAAGACAGGGGTAGGCGGGGAGCTGTTTTTT.

This chain links TRBV14 with TRBJ1-1, with unresolved D. CDR1 SGHDN and CDR2 FVKESK come from the germline V gene. The CDR3 sequence is 15 residues long. V was shortened by 0 bases and J by 3 bases, with 11 bases between the two germline ends. Written as DNA, the CDR3 is TGTGCCAGCAGCCAAGAGTTGTTTAGGGACACTGAAGCTTTCTTT. This gives the protein CASSQELFRDTEAFF.

The J gene is TRBJ1-4, the V gene TRBV13; D call uncertain. Trimming stripped 8 bases from V and 8 bases from J, with 18 bases between. The CDR3 has 14 amino acids. Germline CDR1 PRHDT, CDR2 FYEKMQ (reference sequence). CDR3 region: CASLGRAMGEKLFF. The DNA for the CDR3 is TGTGCCAGCTTAGGGCGGGCGATGGGCGAAAAACTGTTTTTT. Together with reference TRBV13 and TRBJ1-4, the CDR3 gives the full variable domain: AAGVIQSPRHLIKEKRETATLKCYPIPRHDTVYWYQQGPGQDPQFLISFYEKMQSDKGSIPDRFSAQQFSDYHSELNMSSLELGDSALYFCASLGRAMGEKLFFGSGTQLSVL.

This clonotype was picked up many times. The chain uses TRBV7-2 and TRBJ1-2; 7 positions agree with TRBD1. Germline-derived CDR1 and CDR2 are SGHTA and FQGNSA. With V trimmed by 3 bases and J by 6 bases, 7 bases remained unmatched. The CDR3 length is 14 residues. The CDR3 DNA follows: TGTGCCAGCAGCTTGAATCCAGGGGGGGATGGCTACACCTTC. As protein: CASSLNPGGDGYTF.

This clonotype was recorded many times. This chain uses TRBV5-1 with TRBJ2-2, with D maybe TRBD1 (5 bases). The CDR3 covers 15 residues. The V end lost 1 base, the J end lost 5 bases, and 12 bases lay between the germline ends. Germline CDR1 and CDR2: SGHRS and YFSETQ. CDR3 loop: CASSLYQGRTGELFF. CDR3 nucleotide sequence: TGCGCCAGCAGCTTGTATCAGGGAAGGACCGGGGAGCTGTTTTTT.

This clonotype has at least ten counts. CDR3 residues: CASSHRSIPYEQYF. CDR3 nucleotides: TGTGCCAGCAGTCACAGGTCAATCCCGTACGAGCAGTACTTC. The rearrangement joins TRBV6-5 to TRBJ2-7; possible D gene TRBD1, 5 bases. The CDR3 consists of 14 residues. Trimming took off 5 bases at V and 4 bases at J, with 15 bases between the two ends. Germline V gives CDR1 MNHEY, CDR2 SVGAGI.

At least ten counts were recorded for this clonotype. This chain uses TRBV6-1 with TRBJ2-7; TRBD2 aligns across 9 bases. Trimming at V came to 4 bases and at J to 5 bases, leaving 9 bases not matched to a gene. CDR1 MNHNS and CDR2 SASEGT come from the germline V gene. CDR3 length: 15 residues. The CDR3 is CASSGPGTSTHEQYF. The CDR3 bases are TGTGCCAGCAGTGGACCCGGGACTAGCACCCACGAGCAGTACTTC.

This clonotype was counted between two and nine times. J is TRBJ1-1 and V is TRBV19; TRBD1 matches 7 bases. CDR3 length equals 15 residues. Unmatched junction bases numbered 9, after V lost 5 bases and J lost 3 bases. Germline CDR1 LNHDA, CDR2 SQIVND (reference sequence). The CDR3 bases are TGTGCCAGTAGTCCTCTGACAGGGCAGTACACTGAAGCTTTCTTT. Translating gives CASSPLTGQYTEAFF.

This clonotype was detected many times. The gene calls are TRBV24-1 and TRBJ2-5; D possibly corresponds to TRBD2 (6 bases). Germline CDR1 KGHDR, CDR2 SFDVKD. CDR3 length: 17 amino acids. Trimming cost V 0 bases and J 2 bases, with 15 bases left between them. The CDR3 region is CATSDLPTSYGQETQYF. The CDR3 nucleotides are TGTGCCACCAGTGATTTGCCGACTAGTTACGGGCAAGAGACCCAGTACTTC.

This clonotype has a count of ten or more. The chain carries TRBV28 and TRBJ1-2; tentative D call: TRBD1 (6 bases). The CDR3 runs to 13 residues. V lost 5 bases to trimming and J lost 7 bases, with 14 bases between them. Germline CDR1 is MDHEN and CDR2 is SYDVKM. Here the CDR3 DNA reads TGTGCCAGCAGTAGCCCGGGGGCAGGTGGCTACACCTTC. Encoded protein: CASSSPGAGGYTF.